The clone carrying this TCR beta chain was seen a single time. What it binds is not known. J was trimmed by 4 bases and V by 6 bases; bases with no gene match: 8. Germline assignment: CDR1 MNHEY and CDR2 SVGAGI. The CDR3 is 14 amino acids. Extraction of RNA preceded its reverse transcription into cDNA, which served as the sequencing template. The protocol was immunoSEQ multiplex PCR, while the TCRdb copy is restricted to in-frame clones and leaves out a portion. The table shows some 210,000 clones, with more than 55% occurring only once. The sample comes from a study of CD8+ T cells in alopecia areata. In the study overall: Treated patients were given oral tofacitinib, which was dosed at 5 to 10 mg twice daily. By percentage of affected scalp area, the severity of treated patients was scored. Study-wide findings and caveats: A single nonresponder leaves the baseline CD8+ expansion link to response uncertain. Tofacitinib delivered significant drops in scalp clonality and in expanded CD8+ clones among the top 100.

Treatment specified: oral pan-JAK inhibitor, 5-10 mg twice daily. The chain has TRBV6-5 and TRBJ2-7, with 8 positions matching TRBD2. The sequenced sample was CD4+ T cells sorted from blood, obtained around week 44, from a patient treated with tofacitinib. The source of this sequence is a human donor with alopecia areata. This chain's CDR3 is CASRPPGLGYEQYF. The CDR3 region has the DNA TGTGCCAGCAGGCCACCGGGACTAGGATACGAGCAGTACTTC.